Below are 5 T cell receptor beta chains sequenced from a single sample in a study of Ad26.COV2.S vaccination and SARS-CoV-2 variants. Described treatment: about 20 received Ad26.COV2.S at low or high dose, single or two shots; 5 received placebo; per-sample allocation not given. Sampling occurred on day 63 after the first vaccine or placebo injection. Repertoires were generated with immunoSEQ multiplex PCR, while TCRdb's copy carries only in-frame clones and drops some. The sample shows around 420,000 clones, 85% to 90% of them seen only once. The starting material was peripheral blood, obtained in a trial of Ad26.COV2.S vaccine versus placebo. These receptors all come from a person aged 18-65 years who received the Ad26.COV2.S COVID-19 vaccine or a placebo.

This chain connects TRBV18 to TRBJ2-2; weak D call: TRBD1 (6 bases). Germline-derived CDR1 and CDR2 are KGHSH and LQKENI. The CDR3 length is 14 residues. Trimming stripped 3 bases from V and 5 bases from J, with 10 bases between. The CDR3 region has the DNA TGTGCCAGCTCACCGGGACATGTAACCGGGGAGCTGTTTTTT. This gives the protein CASSPGHVTGELFF.

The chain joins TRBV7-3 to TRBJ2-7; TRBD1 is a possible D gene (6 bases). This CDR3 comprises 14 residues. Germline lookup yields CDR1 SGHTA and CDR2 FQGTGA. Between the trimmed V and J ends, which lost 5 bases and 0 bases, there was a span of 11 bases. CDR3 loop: CASSPSDSSYEQYF. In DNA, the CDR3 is TGTGCCAGCAGCCCATCGGACAGCTCCTACGAGCAGTACTTC.

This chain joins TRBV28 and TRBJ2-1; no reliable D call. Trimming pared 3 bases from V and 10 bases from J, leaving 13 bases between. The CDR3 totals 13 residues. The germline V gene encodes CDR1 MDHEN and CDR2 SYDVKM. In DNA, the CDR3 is TGTGCCAGCAGTTTCTCCTCCAGGAGCGAGCAGTTCTTC. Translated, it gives CASSFSSRSEQFF.

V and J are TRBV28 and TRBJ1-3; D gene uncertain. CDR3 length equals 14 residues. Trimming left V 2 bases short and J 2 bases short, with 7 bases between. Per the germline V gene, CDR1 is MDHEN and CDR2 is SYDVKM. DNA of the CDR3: TGTGCCAGCAGTTTAGTAAGCCCTGGAAACACCATATATTTT. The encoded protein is CASSLVSPGNTIYF.

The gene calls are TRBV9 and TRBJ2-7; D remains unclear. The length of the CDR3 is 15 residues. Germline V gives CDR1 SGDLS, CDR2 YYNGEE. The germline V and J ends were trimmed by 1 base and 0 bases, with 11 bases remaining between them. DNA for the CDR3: TGTGCCAGCAGCGTATCAGCTACCTCCTCCTACGAGCAGTACTTC. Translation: CASSVSATSSYEQYF.